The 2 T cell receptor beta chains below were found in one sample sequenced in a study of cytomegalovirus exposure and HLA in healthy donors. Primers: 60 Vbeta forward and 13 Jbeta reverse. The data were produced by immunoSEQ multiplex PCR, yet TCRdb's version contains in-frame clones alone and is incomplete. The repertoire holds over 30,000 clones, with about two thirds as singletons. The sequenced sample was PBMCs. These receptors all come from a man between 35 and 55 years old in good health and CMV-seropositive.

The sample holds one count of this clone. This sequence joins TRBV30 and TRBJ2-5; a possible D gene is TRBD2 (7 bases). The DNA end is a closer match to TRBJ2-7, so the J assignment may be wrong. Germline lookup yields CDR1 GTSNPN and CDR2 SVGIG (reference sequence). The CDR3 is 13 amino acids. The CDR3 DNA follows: TGTGCCTGGAAGGGGGGGGCTGGCTACGAGCAGTACTTC. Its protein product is CAWKGGAGYEQYF.

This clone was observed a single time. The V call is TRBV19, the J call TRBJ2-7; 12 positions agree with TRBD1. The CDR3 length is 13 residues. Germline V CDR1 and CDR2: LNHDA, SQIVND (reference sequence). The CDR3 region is CATRGQGANEQYF. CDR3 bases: TGTGCTACGAGGGGACAGGGGGCAAACGAGCAGTACTTC. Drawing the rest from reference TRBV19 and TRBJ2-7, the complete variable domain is DGGITQSPKYLFRKEGQNVTLSCEQNLNHDAMYWYRQDPGQGLRLIYYSQIVNDFQKGDIAEGYSVSREKKESFPLTVTSAQKNPTAFYLCATRGQGANEQYFGPGTRLTVT.